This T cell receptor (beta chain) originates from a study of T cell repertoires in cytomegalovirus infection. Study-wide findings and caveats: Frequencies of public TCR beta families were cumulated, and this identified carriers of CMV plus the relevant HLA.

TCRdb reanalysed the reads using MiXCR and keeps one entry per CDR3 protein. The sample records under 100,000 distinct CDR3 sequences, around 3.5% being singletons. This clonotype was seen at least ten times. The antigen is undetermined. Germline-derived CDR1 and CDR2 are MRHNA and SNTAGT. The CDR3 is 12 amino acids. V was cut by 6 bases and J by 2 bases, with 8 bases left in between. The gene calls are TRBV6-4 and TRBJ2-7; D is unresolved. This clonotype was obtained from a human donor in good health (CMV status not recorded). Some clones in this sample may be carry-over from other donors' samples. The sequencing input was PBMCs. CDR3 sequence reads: CASRISPYEQYF. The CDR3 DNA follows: TGTGCCAGCAGGATCAGCCCCTACGAGCAGTACTTC.